A selection of T cell receptor beta chains follows, all from one sample in a study of cytomegalovirus exposure and HLA in healthy donors. Data came from immunoSEQ multiplex PCR; TCRdb stores just in-frame clones and leaves some out. The sample lists 150,000 to 200,000 clones; more than 65% were seen once. Specimen: PBMCs. All receptors come from a man in his late teens or twenties in good health and CMV-seropositive. Both conserved end residues are trimmed from each CDR3. The D gene is left open where the match is weak. Only part of the rows carry a size: once, few, many, or a class if the clone is expanded.

d_gene	v_gene	abundance	len	j_gene	CDR3aa
-	TRBV6-6	-	12	TRBJ2-5	ASSTGGAKETQY
TRBD2	TRBV6-6	-	13	TRBJ2-3	ASSYSGSGADTQY
-	TRBV7-2	-	12	TRBJ2-7	ASSLGRGSYEQY
-	TRBV15	-	12	TRBJ2-5	ATSNPAVQETQY
-	TRBV9	-	10	TRBJ1-3	ASRGTGNTIY
TRBD2	TRBV9	-	13	TRBJ2-1	ASSVGTSGYNEQF
-	TRBV5-1	-	13	TRBJ1-1	ASSLTAGYNTEAF
-	TRBV18	-	12	TRBJ1-2	ASSSQGSGYGYT
-	TRBV9	-	11	TRBJ1-3	ASGDRYENTIY
-	TRBV19	once	13	TRBJ1-5	ASRREAALDQPQH
-	TRBV10-2	-	14	TRBJ1-2	ASSDGLGGRLIGYT
TRBD1	TRBV7-9	-	17	TRBJ1-2	ASSFPRVRTGGINYGYT
TRBD1	TRBV5-1	-	14	TRBJ1-2	ASSDPLRQGAWGYT
-	TRBV20-1	-	9	TRBJ2-7	SARRVYEQY
TRBD1	TRBV13	-	13	TRBJ1-3	ASSSTGLGGNTIY
-	TRBV7-2	few	10	-	ASSLGQLEQY
-	TRBV27	-	13	TRBJ2-1	ASSQTSFSYNEQF
-	TRBV4-3	once	13	TRBJ2-1	ASSQDRQGGNEQF
TRBD1	TRBV10-3	-	13	TRBJ1-1	AIRDPGQGGTEAF
TRBD2	TRBV7-2	-	12	TRBJ2-7	ASTPGLAGTEQY
-	TRBV27	once	12	TRBJ2-7	ASSLRGSPYEQY
TRBD2	TRBV19	-	16	TRBJ2-4	ASSILAGGRIAKNIQY
TRBD2	TRBV29-1	once	14	TRBJ2-1	SVDGAADGGGNEQF
-	TRBV11-2	-	13	TRBJ2-1	ASSPNFSSYNEQF